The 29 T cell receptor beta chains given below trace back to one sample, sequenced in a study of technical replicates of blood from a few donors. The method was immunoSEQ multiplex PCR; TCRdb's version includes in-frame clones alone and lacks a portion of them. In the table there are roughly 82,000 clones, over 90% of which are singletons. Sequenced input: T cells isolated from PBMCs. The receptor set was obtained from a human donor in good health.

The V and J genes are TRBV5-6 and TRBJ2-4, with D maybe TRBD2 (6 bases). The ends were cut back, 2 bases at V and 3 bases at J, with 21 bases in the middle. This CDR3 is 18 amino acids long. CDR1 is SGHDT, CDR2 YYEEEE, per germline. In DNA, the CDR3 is TGTGCCAGCAGCTTTAAGCGGGTGATCGGCGTGGGCAAAAACATTCAGTACTTC. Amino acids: CASSFKRVIGVGKNIQYF.

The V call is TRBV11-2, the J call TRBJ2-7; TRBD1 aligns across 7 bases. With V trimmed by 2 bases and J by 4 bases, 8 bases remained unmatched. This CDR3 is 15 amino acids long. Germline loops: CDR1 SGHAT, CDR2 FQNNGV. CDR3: CASSLTGTVLYEQYF. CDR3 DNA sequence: TGTGCCAGCAGCTTAACCGGGACAGTCCTTTACGAGCAGTACTTC.

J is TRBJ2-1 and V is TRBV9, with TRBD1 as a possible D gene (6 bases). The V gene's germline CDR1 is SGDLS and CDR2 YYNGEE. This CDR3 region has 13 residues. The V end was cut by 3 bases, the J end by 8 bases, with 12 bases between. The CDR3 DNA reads TGTGCCAGCAGCGATAGGAACAGGGATGAGCAGTTCTTC. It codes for CASSDRNRDEQFF.

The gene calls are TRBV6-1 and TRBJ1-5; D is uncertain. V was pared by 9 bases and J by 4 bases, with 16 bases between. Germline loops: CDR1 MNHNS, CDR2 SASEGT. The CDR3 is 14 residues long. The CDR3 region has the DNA TGTGCCAGTACCGACGGGATCGTGAATCAGCCCCAGCATTTT. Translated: CASTDGIVNQPQHF.

CDR3 amino acids: CASSLSGFGNQPQHF. In nucleotides, the CDR3 is TGCGCCAGCAGCCTTTCGGGATTTGGCAATCAGCCCCAGCATTTT. The chain couples TRBV5-1 to TRBJ1-5; D remains ambiguous. In germline, CDR1 is SGHRS, CDR2 YFSETQ. V lost 4 bases to trimming and J lost 2 bases, with 13 bases between them. There are 15 residues in the CDR3.

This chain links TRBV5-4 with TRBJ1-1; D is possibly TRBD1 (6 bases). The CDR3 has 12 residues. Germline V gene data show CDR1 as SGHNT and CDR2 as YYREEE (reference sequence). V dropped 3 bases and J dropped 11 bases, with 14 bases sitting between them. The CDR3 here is CASSYLDSYAFF. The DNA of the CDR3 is TGTGCCAGCAGCTACCTGGACAGTTATGCTTTCTTT.

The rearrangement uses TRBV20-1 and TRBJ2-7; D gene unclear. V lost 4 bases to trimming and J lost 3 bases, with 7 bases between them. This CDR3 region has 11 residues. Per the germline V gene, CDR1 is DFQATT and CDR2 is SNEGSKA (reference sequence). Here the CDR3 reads CSANPGYEQYF. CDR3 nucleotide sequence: TGCAGTGCTAACCCAGGCTACGAGCAGTACTTC.

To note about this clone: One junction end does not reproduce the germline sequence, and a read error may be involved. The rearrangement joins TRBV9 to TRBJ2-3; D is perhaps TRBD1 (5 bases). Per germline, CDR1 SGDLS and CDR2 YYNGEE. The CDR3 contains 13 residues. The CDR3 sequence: CASSGDSKDTQYF. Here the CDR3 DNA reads TGTGCCAGCAGCGGAGACAGCAAAGATACGCAGTATTTT.

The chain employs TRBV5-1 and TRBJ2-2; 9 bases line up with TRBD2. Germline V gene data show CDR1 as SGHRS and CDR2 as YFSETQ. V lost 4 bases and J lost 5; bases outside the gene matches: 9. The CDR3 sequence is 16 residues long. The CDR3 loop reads CASSSREREATGELFF. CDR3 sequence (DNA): TGCGCCAGCAGCAGCAGGGAGCGGGAGGCTACCGGGGAGCTGTTTTTT.

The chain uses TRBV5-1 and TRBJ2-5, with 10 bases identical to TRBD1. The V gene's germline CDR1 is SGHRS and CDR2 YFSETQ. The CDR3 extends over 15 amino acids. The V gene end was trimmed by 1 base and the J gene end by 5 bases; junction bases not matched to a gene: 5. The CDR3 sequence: CASSLTGTGDETQYF. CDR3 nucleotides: TGCGCCAGCAGCTTGACCGGGACAGGGGACGAGACCCAGTACTTC.

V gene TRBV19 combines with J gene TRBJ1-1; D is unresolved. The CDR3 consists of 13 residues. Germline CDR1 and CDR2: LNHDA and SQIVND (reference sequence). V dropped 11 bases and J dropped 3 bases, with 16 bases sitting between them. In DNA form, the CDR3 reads TGTGCCTCTGGTACACCCGGGGACACTGAAGCTTTCTTT. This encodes CASGTPGDTEAFF.

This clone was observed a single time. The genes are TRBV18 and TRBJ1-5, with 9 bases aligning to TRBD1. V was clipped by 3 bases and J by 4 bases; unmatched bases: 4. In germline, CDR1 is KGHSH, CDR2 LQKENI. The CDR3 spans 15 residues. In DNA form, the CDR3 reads TGTGCCAGCTCACCCCGGGACAGGGATAATCAGCCCCAGCATTTT. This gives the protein CASSPRDRDNQPQHF.

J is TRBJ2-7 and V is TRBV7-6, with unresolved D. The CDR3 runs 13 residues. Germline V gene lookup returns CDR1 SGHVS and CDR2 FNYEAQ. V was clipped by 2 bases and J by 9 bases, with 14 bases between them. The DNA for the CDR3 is TGTGCCAGCAGCTTAAAGTTATCGCAGGTGCAGTACTTC. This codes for CASSLKLSQVQYF.

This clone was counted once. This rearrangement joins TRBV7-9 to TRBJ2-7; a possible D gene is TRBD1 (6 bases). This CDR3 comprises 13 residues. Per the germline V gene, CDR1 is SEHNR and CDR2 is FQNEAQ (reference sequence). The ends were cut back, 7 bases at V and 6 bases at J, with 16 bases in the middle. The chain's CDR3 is CASTHVQGSEQYF. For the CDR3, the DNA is TGTGCCAGCACGCACGTTCAGGGGTCCGAGCAGTACTTC. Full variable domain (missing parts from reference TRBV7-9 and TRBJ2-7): DTGVSQNPRHKITKRGQNVTFRCDPISEHNRLYWYRQTLGQGPEFLTYFQNEAQLEKSRLLSDRFSAERPKGSFSTLEIQRTEQGDSAMYLCASTHVQGSEQYFGPGTRLTVT.

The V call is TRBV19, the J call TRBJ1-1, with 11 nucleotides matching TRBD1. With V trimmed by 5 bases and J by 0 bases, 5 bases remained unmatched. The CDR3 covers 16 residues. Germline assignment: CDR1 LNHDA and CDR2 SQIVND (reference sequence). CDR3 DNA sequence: TGTGCCAGTAGTCCATGGGACAGGGGGATGAACACTGAAGCTTTCTTT. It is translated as CASSPWDRGMNTEAFF.

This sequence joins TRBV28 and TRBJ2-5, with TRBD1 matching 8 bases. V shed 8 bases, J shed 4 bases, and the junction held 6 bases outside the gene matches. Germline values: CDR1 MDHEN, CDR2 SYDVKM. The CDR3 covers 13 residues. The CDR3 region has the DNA TGTGCCAGCCTTACAGGGGGGAGAGAGACCCAGTACTTC. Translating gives CASLTGGRETQYF.

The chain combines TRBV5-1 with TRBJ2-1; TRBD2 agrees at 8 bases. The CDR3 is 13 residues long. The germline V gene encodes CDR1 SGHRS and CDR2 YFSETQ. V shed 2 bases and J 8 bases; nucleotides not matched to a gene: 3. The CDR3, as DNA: TGCGCCAGCAGCTTCGGACTAGCTTATGAGCAGTTCTTC. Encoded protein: CASSFGLAYEQFF.

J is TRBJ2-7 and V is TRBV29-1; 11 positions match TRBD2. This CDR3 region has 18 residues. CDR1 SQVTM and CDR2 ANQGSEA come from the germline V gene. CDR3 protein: CNRLPGLAGGPSRDEQYF. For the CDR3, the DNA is TGCAACCGGCTGCCAGGGCTAGCGGGGGGCCCTAGTCGAGACGAGCAGTACTTC.

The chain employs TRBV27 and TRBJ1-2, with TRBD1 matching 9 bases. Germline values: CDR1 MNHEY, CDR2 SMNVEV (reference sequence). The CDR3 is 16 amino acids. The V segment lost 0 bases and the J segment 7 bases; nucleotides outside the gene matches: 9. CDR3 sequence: CASSLSQGAKAFGYTF. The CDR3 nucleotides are TGTGCCAGCAGTTTATCACAGGGGGCAAAGGCTTTTGGCTACACCTTC.

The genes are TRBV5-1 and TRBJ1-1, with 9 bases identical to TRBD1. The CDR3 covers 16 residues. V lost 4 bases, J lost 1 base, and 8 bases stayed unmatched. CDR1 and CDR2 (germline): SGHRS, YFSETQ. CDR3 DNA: TGCGCCAGCAGCCCGGGACAGGGATATGGGAACACTGAAGCTTTCTTT. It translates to CASSPGQGYGNTEAFF.

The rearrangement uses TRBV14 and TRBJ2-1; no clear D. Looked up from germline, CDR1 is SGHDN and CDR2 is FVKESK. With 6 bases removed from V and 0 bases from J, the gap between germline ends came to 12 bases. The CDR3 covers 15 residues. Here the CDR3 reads CASSRRGSSYNEQFF. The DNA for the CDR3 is TGTGCCAGCAGTCGGCGCGGTAGCTCCTACAATGAGCAGTTCTTC.

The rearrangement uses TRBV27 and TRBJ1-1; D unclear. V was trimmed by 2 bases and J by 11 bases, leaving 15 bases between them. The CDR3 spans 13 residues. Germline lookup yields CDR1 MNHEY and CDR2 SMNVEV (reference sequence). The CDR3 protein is CASSLNRQAGAFF. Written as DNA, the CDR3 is TGTGCCAGCAGTTTAAACCGGCAGGCGGGGGCTTTCTTT.

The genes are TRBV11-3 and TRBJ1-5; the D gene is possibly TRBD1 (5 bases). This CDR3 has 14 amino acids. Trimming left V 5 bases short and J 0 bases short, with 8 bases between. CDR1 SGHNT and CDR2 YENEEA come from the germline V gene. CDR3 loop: CASSPQGSNQPQHF. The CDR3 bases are TGTGCCAGCAGCCCCCAGGGTAGCAATCAGCCCCAGCATTTT. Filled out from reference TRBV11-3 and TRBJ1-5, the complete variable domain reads EAGVVQSPRYKIIEKKQPVAFWCNPISGHNTLYWYLQNLGQGPELLIRYENEEAVDDSQLPKDRFSAERLKGVDSTLKIQPAELGDSAVYLCASSPQGSNQPQHFGDGTRLSIL.

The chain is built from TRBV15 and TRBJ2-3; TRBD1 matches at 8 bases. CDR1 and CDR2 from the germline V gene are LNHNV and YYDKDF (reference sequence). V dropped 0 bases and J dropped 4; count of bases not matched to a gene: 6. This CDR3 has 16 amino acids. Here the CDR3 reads CATSRDLIQGADTQYF. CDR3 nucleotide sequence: TGTGCCACCAGCAGAGATCTTATACAGGGGGCAGATACGCAGTATTTT.

The CDR3 bases are TGTGCCTGGAAACGAGAGGGACTAGCGTACTTCAATGAGCAGTTCTTC. Protein sequence: CAWKREGLAYFNEQFF. This chain uses TRBV30 with TRBJ2-1; 10 nucleotides match TRBD2. This CDR3 contains 16 residues. Germline CDR1 reads GTSNPN; CDR2 reads SVGIG (reference sequence). V gave up 4 bases and J gave up 6 bases; unmatched junction bases: 12.

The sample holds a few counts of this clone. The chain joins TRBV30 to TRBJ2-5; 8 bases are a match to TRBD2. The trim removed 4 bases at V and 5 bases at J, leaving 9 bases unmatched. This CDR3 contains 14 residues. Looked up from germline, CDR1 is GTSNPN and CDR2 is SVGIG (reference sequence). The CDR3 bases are TGTGCCTGGAAACCCTTAGCGGGATCTGAGACCCAGTACTTC. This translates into CAWKPLAGSETQYF.

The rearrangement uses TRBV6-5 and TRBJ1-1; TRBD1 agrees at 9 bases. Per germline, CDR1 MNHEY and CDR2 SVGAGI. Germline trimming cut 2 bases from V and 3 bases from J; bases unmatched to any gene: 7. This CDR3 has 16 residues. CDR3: CASSYTGQGLYTEAFF. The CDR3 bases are TGTGCCAGCAGTTACACGGGACAGGGTCTATACACTGAAGCTTTCTTT.

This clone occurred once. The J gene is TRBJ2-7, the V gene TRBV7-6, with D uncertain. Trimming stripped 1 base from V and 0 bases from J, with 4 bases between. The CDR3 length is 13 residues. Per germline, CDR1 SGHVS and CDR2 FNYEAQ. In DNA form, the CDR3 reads TGTGCCAGCAGCTTAGACTACTCCTACGAGCAGTACTTC. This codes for CASSLDYSYEQYF. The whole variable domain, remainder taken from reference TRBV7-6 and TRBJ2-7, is GAGVSQSPRYKVTKRGQDVALRCDPISGHVSLYWYRQALGQGPEFLTYFNYEAQQDKSGLPNDRFSAERPEGSISTLTIQRTEQRDSAMYRCASSLDYSYEQYFGPGTRLTVT.

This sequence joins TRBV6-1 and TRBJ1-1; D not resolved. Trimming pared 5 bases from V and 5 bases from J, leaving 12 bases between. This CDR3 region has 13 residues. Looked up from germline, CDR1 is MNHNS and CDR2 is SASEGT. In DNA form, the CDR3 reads TGTGCCAGCAGTCGGGAGTATGGGACTGAAGCTTTCTTT. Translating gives CASSREYGTEAFF.